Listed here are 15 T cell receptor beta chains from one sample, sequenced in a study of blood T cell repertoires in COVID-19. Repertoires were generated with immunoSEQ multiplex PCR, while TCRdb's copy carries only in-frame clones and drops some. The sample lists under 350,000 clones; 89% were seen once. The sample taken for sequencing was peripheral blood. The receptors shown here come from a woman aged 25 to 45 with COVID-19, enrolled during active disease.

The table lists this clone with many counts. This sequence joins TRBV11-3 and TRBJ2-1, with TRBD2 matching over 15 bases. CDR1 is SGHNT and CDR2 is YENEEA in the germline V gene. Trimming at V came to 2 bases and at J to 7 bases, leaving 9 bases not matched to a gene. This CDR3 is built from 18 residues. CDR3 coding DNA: TGTGCCAGCAGCTTACCTGGACTAGCGGGGGGGGCGGCGAATGAGCAGTTCTTC. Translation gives CASSLPGLAGGAANEQFF.

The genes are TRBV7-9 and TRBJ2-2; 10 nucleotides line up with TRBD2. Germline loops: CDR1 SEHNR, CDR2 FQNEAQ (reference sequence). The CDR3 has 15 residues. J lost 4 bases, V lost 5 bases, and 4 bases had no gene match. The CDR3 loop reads CASSTGTSVTGELFF. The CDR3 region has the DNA TGTGCCAGCAGCACGGGGACTAGCGTCACCGGGGAGCTGTTTTTT.

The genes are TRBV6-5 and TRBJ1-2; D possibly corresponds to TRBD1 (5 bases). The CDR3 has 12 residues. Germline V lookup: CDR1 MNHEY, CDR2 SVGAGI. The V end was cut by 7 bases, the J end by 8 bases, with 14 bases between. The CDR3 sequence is CASTRTGEGYTF. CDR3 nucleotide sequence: TGTGCCAGCACCAGGACGGGGGAGGGCTACACCTTC.

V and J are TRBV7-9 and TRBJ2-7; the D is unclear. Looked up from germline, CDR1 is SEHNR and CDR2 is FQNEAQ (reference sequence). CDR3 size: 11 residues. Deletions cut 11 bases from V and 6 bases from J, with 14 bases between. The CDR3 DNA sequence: TGTGCCGGCACCCTCGGTCGCGAGCAGTACTTC. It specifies CAGTLGREQYF.

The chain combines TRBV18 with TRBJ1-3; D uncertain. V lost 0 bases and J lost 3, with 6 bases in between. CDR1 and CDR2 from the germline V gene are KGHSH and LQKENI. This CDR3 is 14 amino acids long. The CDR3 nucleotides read TGTGCCAGCTCACCACCCTCGGTTGGAAACACCATATATTTT. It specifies CASSPPSVGNTIYF.

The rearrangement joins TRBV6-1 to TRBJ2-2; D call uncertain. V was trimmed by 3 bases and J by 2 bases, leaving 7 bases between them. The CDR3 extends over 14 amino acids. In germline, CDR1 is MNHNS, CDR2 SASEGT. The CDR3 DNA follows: TGTGCCAGCAGTGATGGCAGTAACACCGGGGAGCTGTTTTTT. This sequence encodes CASSDGSNTGELFF.

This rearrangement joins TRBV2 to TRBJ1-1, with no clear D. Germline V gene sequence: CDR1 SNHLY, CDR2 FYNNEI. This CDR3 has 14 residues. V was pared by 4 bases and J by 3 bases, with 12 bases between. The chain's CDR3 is CASSVTHEDTEAFF. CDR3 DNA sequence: TGTGCCAGCAGTGTCACACATGAGGACACTGAAGCTTTCTTT.

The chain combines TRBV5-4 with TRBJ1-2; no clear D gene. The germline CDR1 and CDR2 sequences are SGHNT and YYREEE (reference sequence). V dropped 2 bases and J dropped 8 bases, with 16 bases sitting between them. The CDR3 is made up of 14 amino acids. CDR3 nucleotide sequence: TGTGCCAGCAGCTTCCGCGATCGAGGGTACGGCTACACCTTC. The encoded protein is CASSFRDRGYGYTF.

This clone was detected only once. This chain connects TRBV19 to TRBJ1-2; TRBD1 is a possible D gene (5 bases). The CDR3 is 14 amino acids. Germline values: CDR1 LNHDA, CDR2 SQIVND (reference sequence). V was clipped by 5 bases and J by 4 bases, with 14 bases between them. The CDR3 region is CASSPKRGSYGYTF. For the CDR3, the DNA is TGTGCCAGTAGTCCCAAAAGGGGAAGCTATGGCTACACCTTC.

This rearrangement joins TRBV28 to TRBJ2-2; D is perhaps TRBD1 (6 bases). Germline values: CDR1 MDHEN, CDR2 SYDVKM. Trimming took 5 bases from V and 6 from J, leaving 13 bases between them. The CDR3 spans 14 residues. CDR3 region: CASSLTGSAGELFF. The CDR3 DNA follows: TGTGCCAGCAGTCTGACAGGATCCGCCGGGGAGCTGTTTTTT.

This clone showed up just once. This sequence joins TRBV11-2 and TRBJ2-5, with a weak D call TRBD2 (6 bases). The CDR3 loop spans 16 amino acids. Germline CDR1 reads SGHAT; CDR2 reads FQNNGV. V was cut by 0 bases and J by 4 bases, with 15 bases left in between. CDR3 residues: CASSLDRFSGVETQYF. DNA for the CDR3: TGTGCCAGCAGCTTAGATAGGTTTTCGGGGGTAGAGACCCAGTACTTC.

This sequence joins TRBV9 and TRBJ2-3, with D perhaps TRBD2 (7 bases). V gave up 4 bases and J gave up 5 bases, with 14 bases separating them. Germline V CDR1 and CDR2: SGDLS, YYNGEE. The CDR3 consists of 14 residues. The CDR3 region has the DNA TGTGCCAGCAGCCCGGGGGGCTGGGAAGATACGCAGTATTTT. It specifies CASSPGGWEDTQYF.

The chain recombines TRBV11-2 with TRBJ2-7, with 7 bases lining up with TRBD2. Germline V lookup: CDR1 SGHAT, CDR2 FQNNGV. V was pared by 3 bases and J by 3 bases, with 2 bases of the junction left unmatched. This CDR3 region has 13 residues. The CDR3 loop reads CASSFGEGYEQYF. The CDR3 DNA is TGTGCCAGCAGCTTTGGGGAGGGCTACGAGCAGTACTTC.

The CDR3: CASSESPRSTDTQYF. DNA for the CDR3: TGTGCCAGCAGTGAATCCCCGAGATCTACAGATACGCAGTATTTT. The rearrangement links TRBV2 to TRBJ2-3, with D hard to call. Germline CDR1 is SNHLY and CDR2 is FYNNEI. V was cut by 2 bases and J by 3 bases, with 12 bases left in between. The CDR3 is 15 residues long.

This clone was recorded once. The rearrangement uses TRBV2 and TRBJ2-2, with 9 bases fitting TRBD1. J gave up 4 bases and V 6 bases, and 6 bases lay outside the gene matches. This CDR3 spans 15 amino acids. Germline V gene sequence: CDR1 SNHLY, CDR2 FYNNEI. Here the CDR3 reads CASRETGGVTGELFF. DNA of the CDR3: TGTGCCAGCAGAGAAACAGGGGGCGTCACCGGGGAGCTGTTTTTT.